A selection of T cell receptor beta chains follows, all from one sample in a study of blood T cell repertoires in COVID-19. Assay: immunoSEQ multiplex PCR; the TCRdb copy retains only in-frame clones and omits some. The sample has fewer than 300,000 clones; just over 90% are singletons. The sequenced sample consisted of PBMCs or T cells enriched from blood (not recorded which). These TCRs come from a middle-aged woman with acute COVID-19. Each CDR3 is given without its conserved first and last residue. The order of the fields is V gene, J gene, CDR3 protein.

>TRBV10-3|TRBJ1-1
AISESWTGTSLNTEAF
>TRBV6-6|TRBJ1-5
ASSVGTGRLMPQH
>TRBV4-1|TRBJ1-5
ASSSWTSNQPQH
>TRBV27|TRBJ2-7
ASSLSGGRHSYEQY
>TRBV7-9|TRBJ2-7
ASSLDFQGGEQY
>TRBV5-1|TRBJ1-3
ASSSYSGNTIY
>TRBV30|TRBJ1-1
AWGRVNTEAF
>TRBV3-1/TRBV3-2|TRBJ2-7
ASSQVATSGSYEQY
>TRBV5-4|TRBJ1-6
ASSLDLASPLH
>TRBV5-1|TRBJ1-3
ASSRDRRSGNTIY
>TRBV5-4|TRBJ2-7
ASSLGRAVGEQY
>TRBV19|TRBJ2-2
ASSIERLAENTGELF
>TRBV18|TRBJ2-1
ASSIRLAGDNEQF
>TRBV7-9|TRBJ1-2
ASSFGHLFGYT
>TRBV29-1|TRBJ1-2
SVAPMSSLGEGEWMYSYT
>TRBV2|TRBJ1-2
ASSDAGFYGYT
>TRBV24-1|TRBJ2-5
ATSDPGISETQY
>TRBV5-4|TRBJ1-2
ASSSGGSHYGYT
>TRBV28|TRBJ1-1
ATGGGAYTEAF
>TRBV7-9|TRBJ2-7
ASSLYSGGTYEQY
>TRBV5-1|TRBJ2-1
ASRSTTKGEQF
>TRBV5-4|TRBJ2-3
ASSFTSGAPQTQY
>TRBV20-1|TRBJ2-3
SAADTQY
>TRBV7-9|TRBJ2-7
ASSWPGLAGSYEQY
>TRBV24-1|TRBJ2-3
ATSDPGGTGTDTQY
>TRBV6-5|TRBJ1-3
ASRTGGTGNTIY
>TRBV21-1|TRBJ2-1
ASSIPVADRLDNEQF
>TRBV27|TRBJ2-1
ASSPLSSSGGYNEQF
>TRBV2|TRBJ1-2
ASSGQGVGYT
>TRBV9|TRBJ1-4
ASSLRDTSNEKLF
>TRBV27|TRBJ1-1
ASSWGRGLSTEAF
>TRBV5-4|TRBJ1-1
ASSGGQSNTEAF
>TRBV29-1|TRBJ1-2
SVIQGNYGYT
>TRBV5-6|TRBJ2-7
ASSPPTASYEQY
>TRBV18|TRBJ2-1
ASCDLAGGPCEQF
>TRBV28|TRBJ1-2
ASSEDREESYGYT
>TRBV7-8|TRBJ2-7
ASSLDRVPEQY
>TRBV2|TRBJ2-7
ASNHGTGSYEQY
>TRBV5-1|TRBJ2-2
ASSLEPAGSATGELF
>TRBV28|TRBJ1-1
ASQGWTEAF
>TRBV30|TRBJ2-6
AWEEAGTSGANVLT
>TRBV18|TRBJ1-5
ASSPSGTNNQPQH
>TRBV2|TRBJ1-1
ASKGTQQGNTEAF
>TRBV7-2|TRBJ2-6
ASSVGQVGANVLT
>TRBV7-9|TRBJ2-1
ASRPKASAGATGNEQF
>TRBV13|TRBJ2-7
ASGSGGGIYEQY
>TRBV6-4|TRBJ2-1
ASSPEGHRGNEQF
>TRBV4-2|TRBJ2-3
ASRVTGRGQGSTDTQY
>TRBV6-5|TRBJ1-2
ASSGRAQGYT
>TRBV7-2|TRBJ2-7
ASSLGYFRTGTEQY
>TRBV6-5|TRBJ2-5
ASSLAGKETQY
>TRBV6-5|TRBJ2-1
ASSFIAGGYNEQF
>TRBV28|TRBJ2-4
ASSNVGIIKNIQY
>TRBV12-3/TRBV12-4|TRBJ2-2
ASRLQGTGELF
>TRBV7-8|TRBJ2-7
ASSLNPRTYEQY
>TRBV28|TRBJ1-1
ASSLGIRAF
>TRBV7-9|TRBJ1-6
ASSLARTYNSPLH